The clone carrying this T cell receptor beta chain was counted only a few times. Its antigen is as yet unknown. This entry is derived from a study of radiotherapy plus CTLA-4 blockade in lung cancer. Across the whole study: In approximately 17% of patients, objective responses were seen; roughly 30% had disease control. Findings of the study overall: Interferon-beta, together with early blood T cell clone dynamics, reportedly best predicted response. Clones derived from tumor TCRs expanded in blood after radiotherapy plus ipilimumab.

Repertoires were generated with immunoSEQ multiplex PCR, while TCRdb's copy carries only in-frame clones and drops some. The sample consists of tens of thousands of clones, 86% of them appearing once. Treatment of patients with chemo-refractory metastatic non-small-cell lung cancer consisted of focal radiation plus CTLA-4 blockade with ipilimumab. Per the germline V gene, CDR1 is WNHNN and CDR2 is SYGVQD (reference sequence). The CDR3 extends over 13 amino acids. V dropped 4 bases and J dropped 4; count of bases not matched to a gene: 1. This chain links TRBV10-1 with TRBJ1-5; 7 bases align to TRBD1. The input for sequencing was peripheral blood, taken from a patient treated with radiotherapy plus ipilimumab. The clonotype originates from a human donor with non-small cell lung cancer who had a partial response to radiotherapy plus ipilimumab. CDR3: CASSVTGNQPQHF. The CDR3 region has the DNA TGCGCCAGCAGTGTGACAGGGAATCAGCCCCAGCATTTT.